The 15 T cell receptor beta chains given below trace back to one sample, sequenced in a study of blood T cell repertoires in COVID-19. Data came from immunoSEQ multiplex PCR; TCRdb stores just in-frame clones and leaves some out. This table holds 220,000 or so clones, around 87% found once. Sequences were obtained from PBMCs or T cells enriched from blood (not recorded which). The source of these receptors is a young woman in a cohort exposed to, infected with or recovered from COVID-19 (not recorded which).

The rearrangement joins TRBV7-6 to TRBJ2-5; D call uncertain. The V end was cut by 4 bases, the J end by 1 base, with 7 bases between. The CDR3 consists of 13 residues. Germline V gene data show CDR1 as SGHVS and CDR2 as FNYEAQ. CDR3 sequence (DNA): TGTGCCAGCAGCTCCCTCTCCCAAGAGACCCAGTACTTC. This sequence encodes CASSSLSQETQYF.

V usage is TRBV6-1 and J usage is TRBJ1-4; 10 nucleotides line up with TRBD1. CDR1 is MNHNS, CDR2 SASEGT, per germline. V was clipped by 2 bases and J by 7 bases; unmatched bases: 4. The CDR3 runs to 15 residues. As DNA, the CDR3 is TGTGCCAGCAGTGAAACCGGGACAGGGGTTGAAAAACTGTTTTTT. It codes for CASSETGTGVEKLFF.

The chain links TRBV4-2 to TRBJ1-3; a weak D match, TRBD1 (5 bases). Germline CDR1 LGHNA, CDR2 YNFKEQ. Trimming left V 5 bases short and J 0 bases short, with 8 bases between. The CDR3 contains 14 residues. The CDR3 DNA is TGTGCCAGCAGCGGGGCCGACTCTGGAAACACCATATATTTT. Its translation: CASSGADSGNTIYF.

The rearrangement uses TRBV5-4 and TRBJ2-1; TRBD2 agrees at 10 bases. This CDR3 has 16 amino acids. The V gene's germline CDR1 is SGHNT and CDR2 YYREEE (reference sequence). Trimming took 4 bases from V and 7 from J; bases not matched to a gene: 11. CDR3 amino acids: CASSRSGRLGGNEQFF. The CDR3, as DNA: TGTGCCAGCAGCCGTAGCGGGAGGCTAGGGGGAAATGAGCAGTTCTTC.

The chain carries TRBV2 and TRBJ2-1; 11 nucleotides match TRBD2. Germline-derived CDR1 and CDR2 are SNHLY and FYNNEI. J lost 7 bases, V lost 7 bases, and 6 bases had no gene match. The CDR3 sequence is 14 residues long. CDR3 amino acids: CASNSGLAENEQFF. The CDR3 DNA is TGTGCCAGCAACTCGGGACTAGCGGAGAATGAGCAGTTCTTC.

The rearrangement links TRBV3-1 (or the pseudogene TRBV3-2) to TRBJ1-5, with D uncertain. Trimming shortened V by 1 base and J by 7 bases, and 14 bases separated the two germline ends. Germline lookup yields CDR1 LGHDT and CDR2 YNNKEL (reference sequence). CDR3 length: 15 amino acids. CDR3 residues: CASSQGQAFGQPQHF. The CDR3, as DNA: TGTGCCAGCAGCCAAGGTCAGGCTTTTGGACAGCCCCAGCATTTT.

The rearrangement links TRBV7-2 to TRBJ2-1; D perhaps matches TRBD2 (5 bases). The germline V gene encodes CDR1 SGHTA and CDR2 FQGNSA. CDR3 size: 17 residues. V was pared by 2 bases and J by 6 bases, with 20 bases between. In DNA, the CDR3 is TGTGCCAGCAGCTTACCTCCTAGCTACCTAGAATCCAATGAGCAGTTCTTC. Protein: CASSLPPSYLESNEQFF.

The chain has TRBV27 and TRBJ1-4; 9 bases fit TRBD1. The V gene end was trimmed by 6 bases and the J gene end by 10 bases; junction bases not matched to a gene: 9. The CDR3 runs 14 residues. CDR1 is MNHEY and CDR2 is SMNVEV in the germline V gene (reference sequence). The CDR3 spells CASSPTGGSGKLFF. CDR3 coding DNA: TGTGCCAGCAGCCCCACAGGGGGCTCCGGAAAACTGTTTTTT. The full variable domain, its missing parts supplied by reference TRBV27 and TRBJ1-4, is EAQVTQNPRYLITVTGKKLTVTCSQNMNHEYMSWYRQDPGLGLRQIYYSMNVEVTDKGDVPEGYKVSRKEKRNFPLILESPSPNQTSLYFCASSPTGGSGKLFFGSGTQLSVL.

This clone is a singleton in its sample. The genes are TRBV6-5 and TRBJ1-2; D not resolved. CDR1 and CDR2 from the germline V gene are MNHEY and SVGAGI. V dropped 2 bases and J dropped 4 bases, with 8 bases sitting between them. The CDR3 has 13 amino acids. CDR3 bases: TGTGCCAGCAGTTACGACACCTCCTATGGCTACACCTTC. It yields the protein CASSYDTSYGYTF.

The gene calls are TRBV5-1 and TRBJ2-7, with TRBD1 matching 10 bases. There are 15 residues in the CDR3. Germline CDR1 SGHRS, CDR2 YFSETQ. V gave up 2 bases and J gave up 6 bases; unmatched junction bases: 8. The CDR3 bases are TGCGCCAGCAGCTTAGGGACAGGGGAGGCTGCCGAGCAGTACTTC. It is translated as CASSLGTGEAAEQYF.

The gene calls are TRBV11-2 and TRBJ2-5, with TRBD2 matching 7 bases. The CDR3 contains 16 residues. From germline, CDR1 is SGHAT and CDR2 FQNNGV. The trim removed 3 bases at V and 5 bases at J, leaving 12 bases unmatched. The chain's CDR3 is CASSFSPGRSGETQYF. The CDR3 DNA follows: TGTGCCAGCAGCTTCTCTCCCGGGAGGAGCGGTGAGACCCAGTACTTC. The full variable domain, its missing parts supplied by reference TRBV11-2 and TRBJ2-5, is EAGVAQSPRYKIIEKRQSVAFWCNPISGHATLYWYQQILGQGPKLLIQFQNNGVVDDSQLPKDRFSAERLKGVDSTLKIQPAKLEDSAVYLCASSFSPGRSGETQYFGPGTRLLVL.

This clone was seen more than once but under ten times. The chain links TRBV16 to TRBJ1-5; D is unresolved. The V gene's germline CDR1 is KGHSY and CDR2 FQNENV. The V and J ends lost 4 bases and 7 bases respectively, with 14 bases between them. This CDR3 contains 14 residues. The CDR3 sequence: CASSPDWMGQPQHF. CDR3 nucleotide sequence: TGTGCCAGCAGCCCGGACTGGATGGGGCAGCCCCAGCATTTT.

Only a few counts were recorded for this clone. This sequence joins TRBV13 and TRBJ1-5; unclear D gene. Trimming stripped 4 bases from V and 3 bases from J, with 4 bases between. CDR3 length: 12 residues. Germline CDR1 and CDR2: PRHDT and FYEKMQ (reference sequence). Here the CDR3 reads CASSSNNQPQHF. The CDR3 DNA reads TGTGCCAGCAGCTCTAACAATCAGCCCCAGCATTTT.

This rearrangement joins TRBV7-2 to TRBJ1-1; D ambiguous. Trimming stripped 1 base from V and 4 bases from J, with 7 bases between. The CDR3 extends over 13 amino acids. The germline V gene has CDR1 SGHTA and CDR2 FQGNSA. The CDR3 protein is CASSLEEGTEAFF. CDR3 sequence (DNA): TGTGCCAGCAGCTTAGAGGAGGGCACTGAAGCTTTCTTT.

The chain links TRBV5-6 to TRBJ1-1; TRBD1 might be the D (5 bases). The CDR3 length is 14 residues. Germline V gives CDR1 SGHDT, CDR2 YYEEEE. V was cut by 0 bases and J by 5 bases, with 11 bases left in between. The CDR3 region has the DNA TGTGCCAGCAGCTTGGTAGACAGCTATACTGAAGCTTTCTTT. Protein: CASSLVDSYTEAFF.